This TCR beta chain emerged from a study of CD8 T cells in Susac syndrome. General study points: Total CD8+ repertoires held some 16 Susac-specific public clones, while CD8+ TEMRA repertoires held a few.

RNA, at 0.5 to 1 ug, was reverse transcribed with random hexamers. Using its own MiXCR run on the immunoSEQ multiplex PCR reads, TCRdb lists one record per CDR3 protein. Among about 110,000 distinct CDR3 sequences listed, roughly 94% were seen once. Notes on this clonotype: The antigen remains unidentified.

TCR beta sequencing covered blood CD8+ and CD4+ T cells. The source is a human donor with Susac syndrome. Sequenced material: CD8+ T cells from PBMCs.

The CDR3 here is CASSVAGGFNEQFF. DNA of the CDR3: TGTGCCAGCAGCGTAGCGGGGGGGTTCAATGAGCAGTTCTTC. The chain is built from TRBV9 and TRBJ2-1; 8 bases are shared with TRBD2. J lost 6 bases, V lost 0 bases, and 2 bases had no gene match. This CDR3 is built from 14 residues. In germline, CDR1 is SGDLS, CDR2 YYNGEE.